These 32 T cell receptor beta chains share one sample of origin, sequenced in a study of CD8 T cells in Susac syndrome (dated by TCRdb to the late 2010s). The receptor library was made with the immunoSEQ multiplex PCR assay. RNA was extracted using the RNeasy kit, and about 0.45 to 1 ug of the RNA was reverse transcribed with random hexamers. The public reads were reanalyzed by TCRdb: fastp trimming at Q25, MiXCR alignment, in-frame beta chains only. Rows matching on CDR3 protein sequence are summarized as one entry with the most common DNA and genes. Counted in this sample were 150,000 to 180,000 distinct CDR3 sequences; about 95% of them appeared once. The top ten clonotypes cover roughly 0.15% of the sample. What was sequenced was CD8+ T cells from PBMCs. The receptors shown here come from a human donor with multiple sclerosis.

V usage is TRBV12-3 or TRBV12-4 and J usage is TRBJ2-3; either TRBD1 or TRBD2 may supply D (6 bases each). V was pared by 8 bases and J by 4 bases, with 10 bases between. The CDR3 is 12 amino acids. DNA for the CDR3: TGTGCCAGCGTCGGGGGCGCAGATACGCAGTATTTT. Its translation is CASVGGADTQYF.

This chain links TRBV29-1 with TRBJ1-5; 9 bases line up with TRBD1. The trim removed 3 bases at V and 3 bases at J, leaving 6 bases unmatched. The CDR3 is made up of 15 amino acids. Germline assignment: CDR1 SQVTM and CDR2 ANQGSEA. As DNA, the CDR3 is TGCAGCGTTGATGTAGGGACAGGGAACAATCAGCCCCAGCATTTT. It translates to CSVDVGTGNNQPQHF.

The genes are TRBV5-6 and TRBJ1-1; 7 bases map to TRBD1. This CDR3 contains 15 residues. Germline V lookup: CDR1 SGHDT, CDR2 YYEEEE. V trimming: 2 bases; J trimming: 5 bases; junction bases outside the gene matches: 9. CDR3 DNA sequence: TGTGCCAGCAGCTTACATTACAGGGGTCGGACTGAAGCTTTCTTT. Translating it yields CASSLHYRGRTEAFF.

The chain joins TRBV6-5 to TRBJ1-6, with D hard to call. The length of the CDR3 is 17 residues. V lost 0 bases and J lost 0, with 9 bases in between. Looked up from germline, CDR1 is MNHEY and CDR2 is SVGAGI. CDR3 in DNA: TGTGCCAGCAGTTACTCTGGACGGAGCTCCTATAATTCACCCCTCCACTTT. It is translated as CASSYSGRSSYNSPLHF.

The chain links TRBV19 to TRBJ1-4; 7 bases match TRBD1. V trimming: 6 bases; J trimming: 8 bases; junction bases outside the gene matches: 9. Looked up from germline, CDR1 is LNHDA and CDR2 is SQIVND (reference sequence). The CDR3 sequence is 14 residues long. The CDR3 DNA reads as TGTGCCAGTAGCATGACAGGGATCAGGGAAAAACTGTTTTTT. It yields the protein CASSMTGIREKLFF.

This clonotype was detected only a few times. The chain links TRBV7-3 to TRBJ2-1; no definite D call. CDR1 and CDR2 from the germline V gene are SGHTA and FQGTGA. This CDR3 is built from 12 residues. The V and J ends lost 2 bases and 6 bases respectively, with 5 bases between them. This CDR3 is CASSLVGNEQFF. The CDR3 nucleotides read TGTGCCAGCAGCTTAGTAGGCAATGAGCAGTTCTTC.

The V and J genes are TRBV20-1 and TRBJ2-7; 12 positions match TRBD2. The V gene's germline CDR1 is DFQATT and CDR2 SNEGSKA (reference sequence). Unmatched junction bases numbered 2, after V lost 0 bases and J lost 2 bases. The CDR3 covers 15 residues. In DNA, the CDR3 is TGCAGTGCTAGAGATCTAGCGGGGGGGCCCTACGAGCAGTACTTC. Protein: CSARDLAGGPYEQYF.

The chain joins TRBV15 to TRBJ2-3; 11 bases map to TRBD2. Germline CDR1 LNHNV, CDR2 YYDKDF (reference sequence). This CDR3 has 15 residues. V lost 0 bases, J lost 4 bases, and 0 bases stayed unmatched. CDR3 bases: TGTGCCACCAGCAGAGATAGCGGGGGGGCAGATACGCAGTATTTT. Protein product: CATSRDSGGADTQYF.

The chain joins TRBV20-1 to TRBJ2-5; D possibly corresponds to TRBD1 (5 bases). The CDR3 is made up of 12 amino acids. Trimming took off 6 bases at V and 2 bases at J, with 10 bases between the two ends. The germline V gene has CDR1 DFQATT and CDR2 SNEGSKA (reference sequence). The CDR3 coding sequence is TGCAGTGCGGGGCAGCTACAAGAGACCCAGTACTTC. It specifies CSAGQLQETQYF.

The CDR3 spells CASSLGNLNTEAFF. CDR3 in DNA: TGTGCCAGCAGTTTAGGGAACTTGAACACTGAAGCTTTCTTT. This chain uses TRBV27 with TRBJ1-1; D uncertain. The V end lost 2 bases, the J end lost 0 bases, and 7 bases lay between the germline ends. This CDR3 spans 14 amino acids. Germline V lookup: CDR1 MNHEY, CDR2 SMNVEV (reference sequence).

Only one count was recorded for this clonotype. The gene calls are TRBV7-9 and TRBJ1-2; 8 bases agree with TRBD1. Germline V gene data show CDR1 as SEHNR and CDR2 as FQNEAQ (reference sequence). The CDR3 is made up of 13 amino acids. V was clipped by 5 bases and J by 4 bases; unmatched bases: 3. In DNA form, the CDR3 reads TGTGCCAGCAGCGATGACAGGGGCTATGGCTACACCTTC. Translation gives CASSDDRGYGYTF.

The V gene is TRBV11-2, the J gene TRBJ2-1, with D perhaps matching TRBD2 (5 bases). The V end lost 5 bases, the J end lost 8 bases, and 10 bases lay between the germline ends. Germline V lookup: CDR1 SGHAT, CDR2 FQNNGV. This CDR3 has 12 amino acids. Here the CDR3 reads CASSRLSDEQFF. The CDR3 DNA reads as TGTGCCAGCAGCCGACTATCGGATGAGCAGTTCTTC.

The J gene is TRBJ2-7, the V gene TRBV21-1. TRBV21-1 is noted as a pseudogene. This CDR3 has 16 amino acids. The CDR3: CASSKAVDRGSYEQYV. The CDR3, as DNA: TGTGCCAGCAGCAAAGCCGTAGACAGGGGCTCCTACGAGCAGTACGTC.

This chain uses TRBV19 with TRBJ1-5; D call uncertain. The CDR3 is made up of 13 amino acids. V was trimmed by 3 bases and J by 4 bases, leaving 7 bases between them. Germline V gene data show CDR1 as LNHDA and CDR2 as SQIVND (reference sequence). CDR3 amino acids: CASSIGWNQPQHF. CDR3 DNA: TGTGCCAGTAGTATCGGATGGAATCAGCCCCAGCATTTT.

This clonotype was picked up a small number of times. V usage is TRBV20-1 and J usage is TRBJ1-1, with D possibly matching TRBD1 (6 bases). Germline CDR1 and CDR2: DFQATT and SNEGSKA (reference sequence). The CDR3 runs to 12 residues. The V end was cut by 5 bases, the J end by 0 bases, with 7 bases between. The CDR3 nucleotides read TGCAGTGCTGGGGGCATGAACACTGAAGCTTTCTTT. It translates to CSAGGMNTEAFF.

V usage is TRBV29-1 and J usage is TRBJ2-6; D may be TRBD1 (6 bases). Trimming shortened V by 6 bases and J by 3 bases, and 15 bases separated the two germline ends. The CDR3 extends over 15 amino acids. CDR1 and CDR2 from the germline V gene are SQVTM and ANQGSEA. CDR3 DNA sequence: TGCAGCGTCGAGGGGGTCGGCTTTGGGGCCAACGTCCTGACTTTC. Translating gives CSVEGVGFGANVLTF. Looking up the rest from reference TRBV29-1 and TRBJ2-6 gives the full variable domain: SAVISQKPSRDICQRGTSLTIQCQVDSQVTMMFWYRQQPGQSLTLIATANQGSEATYESGFVIDKFPISRPNLTFSTLTVSNMSPEDSSIYLCSVEGVGFGANVLTFGAGSRLTVL.

The chain couples TRBV15 to TRBJ1-6; no firm D call. Germline V gene data show CDR1 as LNHNV and CDR2 as YYDKDF (reference sequence). Trimming cost V 0 bases and J 6 bases, with 3 bases left between them. This CDR3 contains 13 residues. CDR3 DNA: TGTGCCACCAGCAGAGAGGGTAATTCACCCCTCCACTTT. Protein: CATSREGNSPLHF.

J is TRBJ2-1 and V is TRBV19; D remains ambiguous. The CDR3 is 13 amino acids. Trimming stripped 7 bases from V and 2 bases from J, with 9 bases between. Germline CDR1 LNHDA, CDR2 SQIVND (reference sequence). For the CDR3, the DNA is TGTGCCAGTACCCCCGAAACCTACAATGAGCAGTTCTTC. Amino acid sequence: CASTPETYNEQFF. Drawing the rest from reference TRBV19 and TRBJ2-1, the complete variable domain is DGGITQSPKYLFRKEGQNVTLSCEQNLNHDAMYWYRQDPGQGLRLIYYSQIVNDFQKGDIAEGYSVSREKKESFPLTVTSAQKNPTAFYLCASTPETYNEQFFGPGTRLTVL.

This sequence joins TRBV6-5 and TRBJ2-7; TRBD2 might be the D (5 bases). The V end was cut by 0 bases, the J end by 7 bases, with 7 bases between. The CDR3 extends over 12 amino acids. Germline CDR1 is MNHEY and CDR2 is SVGAGI. The chain's CDR3 is CASSYSREEQYF. The CDR3 DNA reads as TGTGCCAGCAGTTACTCTAGGGAGGAGCAGTACTTC.

The V and J genes are TRBV9 and TRBJ2-2; D call uncertain. The germline V gene has CDR1 SGDLS and CDR2 YYNGEE. The ends were cut back, 0 bases at V and 2 bases at J, with 5 bases in the middle. The CDR3 totals 14 residues. CDR3 region: CASSVAGNTGELFF. In DNA form, the CDR3 reads TGTGCCAGCAGCGTAGCAGGTAACACCGGGGAGCTGTTTTTT.

This chain links TRBV5-4 with TRBJ2-5; D is uncertain. Deletions cut 4 bases from V and 9 bases from J, with 16 bases between. Per the germline V gene, CDR1 is SGHNT and CDR2 is YYREEE (reference sequence). CDR3 size: 13 residues. CDR3 amino acids: CASSADISVAQYF. The DNA for the CDR3 is TGTGCCAGCAGCGCGGATATTAGTGTGGCCCAGTACTTC.

This clonotype has only one observation. This chain uses TRBV3-1 with TRBJ1-1, with TRBD1 matching over 9 bases. Per germline, CDR1 LGHDT and CDR2 YNNKEL (reference sequence). The CDR3 spans 16 residues. V lost 0 bases to trimming and J lost 4 bases; unmatched junction nucleotides: 6. The CDR3 sequence: CASSQDIDRGATEAFF. The CDR3 coding sequence is TGTGCCAGCAGCCAAGATATCGACAGGGGGGCCACTGAAGCTTTCTTT.

This chain links TRBV2 with TRBJ1-5; unclear D gene. The V and J ends lost 4 bases and 2 bases respectively, with 9 bases between them. Germline-derived CDR1 and CDR2 are SNHLY and FYNNEI. There are 14 residues in the CDR3. CDR3 DNA: TGTGCCAGCAGTGTGGAGAGGGGCAATCAGCCCCAGCATTTT. This translates into CASSVERGNQPQHF.

V usage is TRBV12-3 or TRBV12-4 and J usage is TRBJ1-6; no firm D call. CDR3 length: 17 residues. V was clipped by 2 bases and J by 0 bases, with 11 bases between them. In nucleotides, the CDR3 is TGTGCCAGCAGTTTACTCGCGGGGAGCTCCTATAATTCACCCCTCCACTTT. It yields the protein CASSLLAGSSYNSPLHF.

The chain carries TRBV20-1 and TRBJ1-2, with D possibly being TRBD1 (6 bases). The V end lost 0 bases, the J end lost 1 base, and 9 bases lay between the germline ends. Germline V gives CDR1 DFQATT, CDR2 SNEGSKA (reference sequence). This CDR3 has 14 amino acids. The CDR3 here is CSARDRQVNYGYTF. The CDR3 DNA is TGCAGTGCTAGAGACCGACAGGTTAACTATGGCTACACCTTC.

V gene TRBV2 combines with J gene TRBJ2-7; D ambiguous. Trimming shortened V by 8 bases and J by 6 bases, and 14 bases separated the two germline ends. The CDR3 has 12 residues. Germline values: CDR1 SNHLY, CDR2 FYNNEI. CDR3 sequence (DNA): TGTGCCAGCGCCGGGCCTCCCGTCGAGCAGTACTTC. It specifies CASAGPPVEQYF.

This clonotype has more than one count but fewer than ten. This sequence joins TRBV19 and TRBJ2-5; D ambiguous. Germline CDR1 and CDR2: LNHDA and SQIVND (reference sequence). The CDR3 contains 12 residues. V was clipped by 5 bases and J by 2 bases, with 6 bases between them. The CDR3 region is CASSQDQETQYF. The CDR3 DNA reads as TGTGCCAGTAGTCAGGATCAAGAGACCCAGTACTTC. Based on the CDR3 plus reference TRBV19 and TRBJ2-5, the full variable domain is DGGITQSPKYLFRKEGQNVTLSCEQNLNHDAMYWYRQDPGQGLRLIYYSQIVNDFQKGDIAEGYSVSREKKESFPLTVTSAQKNPTAFYLCASSQDQETQYFGPGTRLLVL.

The V and J genes are TRBV7-8 and TRBJ2-1; D remains ambiguous. Trimming stripped 6 bases from V and 12 bases from J, with 6 bases between. This CDR3 is 9 amino acids long. Looked up from germline, CDR1 is SGHVS and CDR2 is FQNEAQ. In DNA, the CDR3 is TGTGCCAGCAGGCCTCGGCAGTTCTTC. Amino acids: CASRPRQFF. Filled out from reference TRBV7-8 and TRBJ2-1, the complete variable domain reads GAGVSQSPRYKVAKRGQDVALRCDPISGHVSLFWYQQALGQGPEFLTYFQNEAQLDKSGLPSDRFFAERPEGSVSTLKIQRTQQEDSAVYLCASRPRQFFGPGTRLTVL.

This rearrangement joins TRBV9 to TRBJ2-7; either TRBD1 or TRBD2 may supply D (6 bases each). V dropped 4 bases and J dropped 4 bases, with 12 bases sitting between them. The CDR3 extends over 13 amino acids. The germline V gene has CDR1 SGDLS and CDR2 YYNGEE. CDR3 in amino acids: CASSRGQYYEQYF. CDR3 in DNA: TGTGCCAGCAGCCGGGGGCAGTATTACGAGCAGTACTTC.

Written as DNA, the CDR3 is TGTGCCAGCAGTGAAGCCAGGTTAGGACCTAAGACCCAGTACTTC. This sequence encodes CASSEARLGPKTQYF. V usage is TRBV2 and J usage is TRBJ2-5; D gene uncertain. This CDR3 has 15 amino acids. V lost 0 bases, J lost 6 bases, and 14 bases lay in between. CDR1 and CDR2 (germline): SNHLY, FYNNEI.

The chain has TRBV30 and TRBJ2-1, with a possible D match to TRBD2 (5 bases). The CDR3 is 14 amino acids. V was trimmed by 1 base and J by 1 base, leaving 8 bases between them. The germline V gene encodes CDR1 GTSNPN and CDR2 SVGIG (reference sequence). The CDR3 bases are TGTGCCTGGAGTGCCGGGGAATCCTACAATGAGCAGTTCTTC. Protein product: CAWSAGESYNEQFF.

Only one count was recorded for this clonotype. The V call is TRBV2, the J call TRBJ1-1; D is ambiguous. The CDR3 is 15 amino acids. Between the trimmed V and J ends, which lost 8 bases and 0 bases, there was a span of 16 bases. Germline V gene lookup returns CDR1 SNHLY and CDR2 FYNNEI. CDR3 in DNA: TGTGCCAGCCTGAGTCAAAGACACGTGAACACTGAAGCTTTCTTT. Amino acids: CASLSQRHVNTEAFF.